Listed below are T cell receptor beta chains from one sample, sequenced in a study of blood T cell repertoires in COVID-19. The assay was immunoSEQ multiplex PCR, and TCRdb's table has in-frame clones only and misses some. The data show about 230,000 clones, 85% to 90% seen once. Sequencing used PBMCs or T cells enriched from blood (not recorded which). The receptors derive from a woman between 25 and 40 years old with acute COVID-19. Both conserved end residues are part of each CDR3. A D gene is named only where the DNA matches it firmly. Not every row has a clone size; where given, it reads once, few, many or a size class.

size | J | D | V | CDR3 | DNA
. | TRBJ1-2 | . | TRBV6-1 | CASSESNSAYGYTF | TGTGCCAGCAGTGAGTCAAATAGCGCCTATGGCTACACCTTC
. | TRBJ2-3 | . | TRBV5-1 | CASSLEVRGADTQYF | TGCGCCAGCAGCTTGGAAGTCAGGGGAGCAGATACGCAGTATTTT
few | TRBJ1-5 | TRBD1 | TRBV5-8 | CASHRGDRGNQPQHF | TGTGCTAGCCATCGGGGTGACAGGGGCAATCAGCCCCAGCATTTT
. | TRBJ1-3 | . | TRBV25-1 | CASTPPLTGNTIYF | TGTGCCAGCACCCCTCCACTAACGGGAAACACCATATATTTT
. | TRBJ1-6 | TRBD1 | TRBV7-8 | CASSSRKRTGDSRYNSPLHF | TGTGCCAGCAGCTCGAGGAAGAGGACAGGGGACTCGAGGTATAATTCACCCCTCCACTTT
. | TRBJ1-4 | . | TRBV18 | CASSPLGQPSNEKLFF | TGTGCCAGCTCACCCTTAGGACAGCCCTCTAATGAAAAACTGTTTTTT
. | TRBJ1-3 | . | TRBV11-2 | CASSLVDSSASGNTIYF | TGTGCCAGCAGCTTAGTCGACAGTTCAGCATCTGGAAACACCATATATTTT
. | TRBJ2-7 | . | TRBV27 | CASSLTGFSYEQYF | TGTGCCAGCAGTTTAACCGGGTTTTCCTACGAGCAGTACTTC
. | TRBJ1-6 | TRBD1 | TRBV27 | CASSWGQGESPLHF | TGTGCCAGCAGTTGGGGACAGGGGGAATCACCCCTCCACTTT
. | TRBJ1-5 | . | TRBV4-1 | CASSQAPEQGVGNQPQHF | TGCGCCAGCAGCCAAGCCCCCGAACAGGGAGTGGGCAATCAGCCCCAGCATTTT
. | TRBJ1-1 | . | TRBV6-1 | CASSEGYPPIEAFF | TGTGCCAGCAGTGAAGGGTACCCTCCTATTGAAGCTTTCTTT
. | TRBJ2-1 | TRBD1 | TRBV7-8 | CASSSTTGVNEQFF | TGTGCCAGCAGCTCCACGACAGGGGTGAATGAGCAGTTCTTC
. | TRBJ2-3 | . | TRBV15 | CATSTEPITDTQYF | TGTGCCACCAGCACCGAGCCGATCACAGATACGCAGTATTTT
. | TRBJ2-2 | TRBD2 | TRBV6-5 | CASRDLAGTGELFF | TGTGCCAGCAGGGATCTAGCGGGCACCGGGGAGCTGTTTTTT
few | TRBJ2-2 | TRBD2 | TRBV7-2 | CASSHRPGGYTGELFF | TGTGCCAGCAGCCACCGCCCCGGGGGGTACACCGGGGAGCTGTTTTTT
. | TRBJ1-1 | . | TRBV28 | CASRQTGLMNTEAFF | TGTGCCAGCAGGCAGACAGGACTCATGAACACTGAAGCTTTCTTT
. | TRBJ2-1 | TRBD2 | TRBV4-1 | CASSPTSGGYNEQFF | TGCGCCAGCAGCCCGACTAGCGGGGGCTACAATGAGCAGTTCTTC
. | TRBJ1-5 | . | TRBV18 | CASSPTGGDQPQHF | TGTGCCAGCTCACCGACAGGAGGAGATCAGCCCCAGCATTTT
. | TRBJ1-2 | . | TRBV19 | CASSMGGRGPNYGYTF | TGTGCCAGTAGTATGGGGGGTAGAGGACCAAACTATGGCTACACCTTC
few | TRBJ2-5 | . | TRBV4-3 | CASSLRLVSETQYF | TGCGCCAGCAGCCTCAGACTAGTGAGCGAGACCCAGTACTTC
. | TRBJ1-6 | TRBD1 | TRBV4-1 | CASSQRDRANSPLHF | TGCGCCAGCAGCCAAAGGGACAGGGCAAATTCACCCCTCCACTTT
. | TRBJ1-1 | . | TRBV6-4 | CASAQEMNTEAFF | TGTGCCAGCGCCCAAGAGATGAACACTGAAGCTTTCTTT
. | TRBJ1-5 | . | TRBV30 | CAWRLGGNQPQHF | TGTGCCTGGAGGTTGGGAGGCAATCAGCCCCAGCATTTT
. | TRBJ2-7 | TRBD1 | TRBV28 | CASSPRWPRQGHVYEQYF | TGTGCCAGCAGCCCCAGGTGGCCCCGACAGGGTCATGTATACGAGCAGTACTTC
once | TRBJ2-7 | . | TRBV9 | CASSVALEGAHEQYF | TGTGCCAGCAGCGTAGCCCTTGAAGGGGCCCACGAGCAGTACTTC
. | TRBJ1-2 | TRBD1 | TRBV24-1 | CATRDSLNLAYTF | TGTGCCACCCGGGACAGTTTGAATTTGGCCTACACCTTC
. | TRBJ2-2 | . | TRBV18 | CASSQDTANTGELFF | TGTGCCAGCTCACAAGACACGGCGAACACCGGGGAGCTGTTTTTT
. | TRBJ2-7 | TRBD1 | TRBV4-3 | CASSVEAPGQGAWEQYF | TGCGCCAGCAGCGTCGAGGCACCGGGACAGGGGGCTTGGGAGCAGTACTTC
. | TRBJ1-4 | . | TRBV19 | CASSISQGSGNEKLFF | TGTGCCAGTAGTATCTCACAGGGCTCGGGGAATGAAAAACTGTTTTTT
. | TRBJ1-4 | TRBD1 | TRBV5-4 | CASSHRDRGSNEKLFF | TGTGCCAGCAGCCACAGGGACAGGGGTTCTAATGAAAAACTGTTTTTT
. | TRBJ2-1 | TRBD2 | TRBV12-5 | CASGLALQRGSYNEQFF | TGTGCTAGTGGTTTGGCGCTACAGCGGGGTTCCTACAATGAGCAGTTCTTC
. | TRBJ1-2 | . | TRBV7-9 | CASSLFAEGGYTF | TGTGCCAGCAGCTTGTTCGCAGAGGGTGGCTACACCTTC
. | TRBJ2-1 | TRBD2 | TRBV6-2/TRBV6-3 | CASSYATSGGNEQFF | TGTGCCAGCAGTTACGCTACTAGCGGGGGCAATGAGCAGTTCTTC
. | TRBJ2-3 | . | TRBV29-1 | CSVENGGTDTQYF | TGCAGCGTTGAAAACGGGGGCACAGATACGCAGTATTTT
. | TRBJ2-7 | . | TRBV18 | CASSPEFYEQYF | TGTGCCAGCTCACCTGAGTTCTACGAGCAGTACTTC
once | TRBJ1-2 | TRBD1 | TRBV4-3 | CASSQDPGQVLYGYTF | TGCGCCAGCAGCCAAGACCCGGGACAGGTCTTGTATGGCTACACCTTC
. | TRBJ2-7 | TRBD2 | TRBV5-1 | CASNGGGSSYEQYF | TGCGCCAGCAACGGCGGGGGGAGCTCCTACGAGCAGTACTTC
. | TRBJ1-5 | . | TRBV5-5 | CASSLVLGVNQPQHF | TGTGCCAGCAGCTTGGTTCTGGGAGTCAATCAGCCCCAGCATTTT
. | TRBJ1-2 | TRBD1 | TRBV19 | CASSMTGHGYTF | TGTGCCAGTAGTATGACAGGGCATGGCTACACCTTC
. | TRBJ2-1 | . | TRBV24-1 | CATSREWGNEQFF | TGTGCCACCAGCAGGGAATGGGGCAATGAGCAGTTCTTC